What follows are 19 T cell receptor beta chains derived from one specimen sequenced in a study of cytomegalovirus exposure and HLA in healthy donors. Primers: 60 Vbeta forward and 13 Jbeta reverse. Sequencing used immunoSEQ multiplex PCR; TCRdb keeps in-frame clones, though not all of them. Of 170,000 or so clones listed, around 77% are singletons. Sequenced sample: PBMCs. The receptors derive from a woman aged 30 to 39 in good health and CMV-seronegative.

The chain employs TRBV2 and TRBJ2-7, with TRBD1 as a possible D gene (6 bases). The CDR3 is 16 amino acids. The germline V and J ends were trimmed by 0 bases and 4 bases, with 16 bases remaining between them. CDR1 SNHLY and CDR2 FYNNEI come from the germline V gene. The CDR3, as DNA: TGTGCCAGCAGTGAAGCGCTTCAGGGGTGGTCTTACGAGCAGTACTTC. Translating it yields CASSEALQGWSYEQYF.

A few counts support this clone. CDR3 sequence: CASSLAATGGGNTIYF. The CDR3 DNA reads TGTGCCAGCAGCTTGGCCGCGACAGGTGGTGGAAACACCATATATTTT. V and J are TRBV5-8 and TRBJ1-3; a possible D gene is TRBD1 (6 bases). The ends were cut back, 0 bases at V and 3 bases at J, with 13 bases in the middle. The germline CDR1 and CDR2 sequences are SGHTS and YDEGEE. The CDR3 sequence is 16 residues long.

The gene calls are TRBV12-5 and TRBJ1-4; D unclear. Trimming cost V 5 bases and J 5 bases, with 9 bases left between them. CDR3 length equals 13 residues. Germline values: CDR1 LGHNT, CDR2 FRNRAP. CDR3: CASGPRLNEKLFF. Here the CDR3 DNA reads TGTGCTAGTGGTCCCCGGTTGAATGAAAAACTGTTTTTT.

The J gene is TRBJ2-3, the V gene TRBV4-1; no definite D call. The germline V gene has CDR1 MGHRA and CDR2 YSYEKL. The CDR3 covers 15 residues. V gave up 2 bases and J gave up 1 base, with 10 bases separating them. The CDR3 sequence is CASSQSARGTDTQYF. The CDR3 DNA follows: TGCGCCAGCAGCCAATCGGCTCGGGGCACAGATACGCAGTATTTT.

The rearrangement links TRBV2 to TRBJ2-2; D is unresolved. Germline CDR1 is SNHLY and CDR2 is FYNNEI. V was trimmed by 4 bases and J by 0 bases, leaving 9 bases between them. The CDR3 is 15 amino acids. CDR3 sequence (DNA): TGTGCCAGCAGTGGGGCCAGATCGAACACCGGGGAGCTGTTTTTT. Residues: CASSGARSNTGELFF.

Notes on this clone: A read error may produce the germline difference seen at one junction end. The rearrangement links TRBV7-9 to TRBJ1-2; no firm D call. The length of the CDR3 is 14 residues. Germline CDR1 SEHNR, CDR2 FQNEAQ (reference sequence). The CDR3 sequence is CSSSLVGVLLGYTF. For the CDR3, the DNA is TGTTCCAGCAGCTTAGTGGGAGTTCTCCTTGGCTACACCTTC.

CDR3: CASSLAMGARNEKLFF. The CDR3 DNA follows: TGTGCCAGCAGCTTAGCGATGGGGGCGCGTAATGAAAAACTGTTTTTT. V usage is TRBV7-2 and J usage is TRBJ1-4; a weak D match, TRBD1 (6 bases). V dropped 0 bases and J dropped 4 bases, with 12 bases sitting between them. Looked up from germline, CDR1 is SGHTA and CDR2 is FQGNSA. The CDR3 has 16 amino acids. Combining the CDR3 with reference TRBV7-2 and TRBJ1-4 gives the whole variable domain GAGVSQSPSNKVTEKGKDVELRCDPISGHTALYWYRQSLGQGLEFLIYFQGNSAPDKSGLPSDRFSAERTGGSVSTLTIQRTQQEDSAVYLCASSLAMGARNEKLFFGSGTQLSVL.

V is TRBV5-1 and J is TRBJ1-4; D is perhaps TRBD1 (6 bases). The V end lost 3 bases, the J end lost 5 bases, and 8 bases lay between the germline ends. CDR3 length: 13 amino acids. CDR1 is SGHRS and CDR2 is YFSETQ in the germline V gene. The CDR3 coding sequence is TGCGCCAGCAGCTGGGACATCAATGAAAAACTGTTTTTT. Residues: CASSWDINEKLFF.

This sequence joins TRBV29-1 and TRBJ1-2, with D maybe TRBD1 (5 bases). CDR3 length: 14 residues. V lost 4 bases and J lost 4, with 16 bases in between. Germline V lookup: CDR1 SQVTM, CDR2 ANQGSEA. The DNA of the CDR3 is TGCAGCGTTGCATCGGCTCAGGGTACCTATGGCTACACCTTC. This encodes CSVASAQGTYGYTF. Full variable domain (rest looked up from reference TRBV29-1 and TRBJ1-2): SAVISQKPSRDICQRGTSLTIQCQVDSQVTMMFWYRQQPGQSLTLIATANQGSEATYESGFVIDKFPISRPNLTFSTLTVSNMSPEDSSIYLCSVASAQGTYGYTFGSGTRLTVV.

The rearrangement uses TRBV7-9 and TRBJ1-2; 9 nucleotides match TRBD1. With 5 bases clipped from V and 7 bases from J, the junction kept 17 bases outside the gene matches. CDR3 length equals 17 residues. Germline CDR1 reads SEHNR; CDR2 reads FQNEAQ (reference sequence). The CDR3 spells CASSPQEGQGWLSGYTF. CDR3 nucleotides: TGTGCCAGCAGCCCACAAGAGGGACAGGGTTGGTTGAGTGGCTACACCTTC.

The V and J genes are TRBV9 and TRBJ1-4; no clear D gene. Germline V gene sequence: CDR1 SGDLS, CDR2 YYNGEE. V lost 4 bases to trimming and J lost 10 bases, with 11 bases between them. The length of the CDR3 is 12 residues. The DNA of the CDR3 is TGTGCCAGCAGCCAACTACGGGGAAAACTGTTTTTT. This encodes CASSQLRGKLFF.

The genes are TRBV4-1 and TRBJ2-7; D is perhaps TRBD2 (6 bases). In germline, CDR1 is MGHRA, CDR2 YSYEKL. The CDR3 runs to 15 residues. Deletions cut 1 base from V and 5 bases from J, with 15 bases between. CDR3 bases: TGCGCCAGCAGCCAAGCGCCGGGAGCCGCCAACGAGCAGTACTTC. It specifies CASSQAPGAANEQYF.

This clone was counted only a few times. The chain carries TRBV4-1 and TRBJ1-1, with 8 bases that match TRBD1. Losses at the gene ends were 3 bases for V and 5 bases for J; bases not matched to a gene: 5. The CDR3 contains 14 residues. CDR1 MGHRA and CDR2 YSYEKL come from the germline V gene. The CDR3 loop reads CASSHTGGVTEAFF. CDR3 nucleotide sequence: TGCGCCAGCAGCCACACAGGGGGTGTGACTGAAGCTTTCTTT.

This sequence joins TRBV28 and TRBJ2-1; D call uncertain. CDR3 length: 13 amino acids. V was cut by 6 bases and J by 0 bases, with 6 bases left in between. Per germline, CDR1 MDHEN and CDR2 SYDVKM. CDR3 in amino acids: CASSMSSYNEQFF. CDR3 nucleotide sequence: TGTGCCAGCAGCATGAGCTCCTACAATGAGCAGTTCTTC.

This clone was seen a few times. This sequence joins TRBV6-5 and TRBJ2-7; 10 positions match TRBD2. The CDR3 runs to 14 residues. The J segment lost 2 bases and the V segment lost 5 bases, leaving 3 bases of the junction unmatched. Germline values: CDR1 MNHEY, CDR2 SVGAGI. CDR3 DNA sequence: TGTGCCAGCAGTCGGACTAGCGGACCCTACGAGCAGTACTTC. Translated: CASSRTSGPYEQYF.

The sample holds a few counts of this clone. V usage is TRBV2 and J usage is TRBJ2-3, with a possible D match to TRBD2 (5 bases). Trimming pared 6 bases from V and 1 base from J, leaving 11 bases between. In germline, CDR1 is SNHLY, CDR2 FYNNEI. The CDR3 runs to 14 residues. The CDR3 DNA reads TGTGCCAGCAGAACCTCCGGGGGCACAGATACGCAGTATTTT. It translates to CASRTSGGTDTQYF.

This CDR3 reads CATSRDRGAQEKLFF. The CDR3 nucleotides read TGTGCCACCAGCAGAGATCGGGGGGCTCAGGAAAAACTGTTTTTT. The genes are TRBV15 and TRBJ1-4, with a tentative D call TRBD1 (6 bases). The length of the CDR3 is 15 residues. Germline V gives CDR1 LNHNV, CDR2 YYDKDF (reference sequence). The germline V and J ends were trimmed by 0 bases and 8 bases, with 13 bases remaining between them.

The chain joins TRBV29-1 to TRBJ1-5; TRBD1 is a possible D gene (6 bases). The CDR3 runs to 14 residues. The germline V gene encodes CDR1 SQVTM and CDR2 ANQGSEA. Trimming took off 4 bases at V and 2 bases at J, with 12 bases between the two ends. CDR3 protein: CSVGQQGGNQPQHF. The DNA for the CDR3 is TGCAGCGTTGGCCAACAGGGCGGCAATCAGCCCCAGCATTTT.

This clone was found a few times. The V gene is TRBV5-1, the J gene TRBJ2-3; weak D call: TRBD1 (6 bases). Trimming took off 0 bases at V and 1 base at J, with 9 bases between the two ends. Germline V gives CDR1 SGHRS, CDR2 YFSETQ. The CDR3 contains 15 residues. Here the CDR3 DNA reads TGCGCCAGCAGCTTGGGGGGGCCGGGCACAGATACGCAGTATTTT. Residues: CASSLGGPGTDTQYF.